This TCR beta chain is drawn from a study of T cell responses to AZD1222 COVID-19 vaccine. Only in-frame clones appear in the TCRdb table, and some are missing; sequencing was by immunoSEQ multiplex PCR. The sample shows some 93,000 clones, 88% of them seen only once. V dropped 6 bases and J dropped 5 bases, with 11 bases sitting between them. Germline CDR1 reads KGHSH; CDR2 reads LQKENI. This CDR3 comprises 12 residues. Study-wide results and limits: The donor group comprised mostly white British people and more females; the analysis possibly underestimated clonal diversity.

To note about this clone: The antigen remains undetermined.

This chain links TRBV18 with TRBJ2-7; D gene ambiguous. This TCR was recovered from an adult who received the AZD1222 COVID-19 vaccine. This material consisted of peripheral blood, taken 28 days after the second AZD1222 dose. The CDR3, as DNA: TGTGCCAGCTCGGGAAATTCCCACGAGCAGTACTTC. It is translated as CASSGNSHEQYF.